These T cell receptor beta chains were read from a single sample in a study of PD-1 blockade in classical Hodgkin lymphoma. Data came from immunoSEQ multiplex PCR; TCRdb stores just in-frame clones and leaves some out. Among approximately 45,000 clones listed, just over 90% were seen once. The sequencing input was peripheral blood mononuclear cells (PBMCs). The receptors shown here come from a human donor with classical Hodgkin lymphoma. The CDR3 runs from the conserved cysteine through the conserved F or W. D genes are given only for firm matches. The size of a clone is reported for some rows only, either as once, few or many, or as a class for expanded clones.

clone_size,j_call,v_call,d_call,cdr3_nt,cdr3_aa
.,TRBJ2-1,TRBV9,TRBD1,TGTGCCAGCAGCCTTCGGGACAGGGGCTTCGATGAGCAGTTCTTC,CASSLRDRGFDEQFF
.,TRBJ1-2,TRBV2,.,TGTGCCAGCAGGCTAGGACAAACCAACTATGGCTACACCTTC,CASRLGQTNYGYTF
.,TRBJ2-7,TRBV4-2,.,TGTGCCAGCAGCCCCCCGGGCCCAATTCTCTCCTACGAGCAGTACTTC,CASSPPGPILSYEQYF
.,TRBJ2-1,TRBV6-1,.,TGTGCCAGCAGTGCTAACAATGAGCAGTTCTTC,CASSANNEQFF
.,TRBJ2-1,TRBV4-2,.,TGTGCCAGCAGCCAAGAGATTTGGGGGAGCTCCTACAATGAGCAGTTCTTC,CASSQEIWGSSYNEQFF
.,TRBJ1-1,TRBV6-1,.,TGTGCCAGCAGTGTACTCCCGAGGATTGAAGCTTTCTTT,CASSVLPRIEAFF
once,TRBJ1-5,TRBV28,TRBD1,TGTGCCAGTTCGGGACAGGGCCTCAATCAGCCCCAGCATTTT,CASSGQGLNQPQHF
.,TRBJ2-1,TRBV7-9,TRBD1,TGTGCCAGCAGCCCCCGCGGACAGGGCAGCGATGAGCAGTTCTTC,CASSPRGQGSDEQFF
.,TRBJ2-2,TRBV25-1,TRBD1,TGTGCCAGCAGAGGGTTGGGACAGGGAACCGGGGAGCTGTTTTTT,CASRGLGQGTGELFF
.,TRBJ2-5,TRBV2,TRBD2,TGTGCCGGAGGACTAGCGGAAGAGACCCAGTACTTC,CAGGLAEETQYF
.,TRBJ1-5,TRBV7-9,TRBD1,TGTGCCAGCAGCTTAGTGGGACAGGGGCCTCACCCCCAGCATTTT,CASSLVGQGPHPQHF
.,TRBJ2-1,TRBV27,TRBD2,TGTGCCAGCAGTAACGGGACTAGCGGAGCCTACAATGAGCAGTTCTTC,CASSNGTSGAYNEQFF
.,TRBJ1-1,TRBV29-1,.,TGCAGCGTTGTGTCCCCCGCGGGGACTGAAGCTTTCTTT,CSVVSPAGTEAFF
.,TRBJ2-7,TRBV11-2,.,TGTGCCAGCAGCTTCTCCTACGAGCAGTACTTC,CASSFSYEQYF
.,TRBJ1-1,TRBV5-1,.,TGCGCCAGCAGCTCCGGGGCCGGACAAACAACTGAAGCTTTCTTT,CASSSGAGQTTEAFF